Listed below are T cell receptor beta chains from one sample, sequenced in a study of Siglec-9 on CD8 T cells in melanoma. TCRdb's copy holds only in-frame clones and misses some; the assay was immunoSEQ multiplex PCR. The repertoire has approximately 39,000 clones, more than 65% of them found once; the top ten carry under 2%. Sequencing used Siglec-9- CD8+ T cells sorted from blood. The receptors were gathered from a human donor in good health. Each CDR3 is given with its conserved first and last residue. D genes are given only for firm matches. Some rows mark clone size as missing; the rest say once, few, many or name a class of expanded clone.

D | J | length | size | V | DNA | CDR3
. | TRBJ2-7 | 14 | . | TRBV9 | TGTGCCAGCAGTACGACTGGAGGATTGGACGAGCAGTACTTC | CASSTTGGLDEQYF
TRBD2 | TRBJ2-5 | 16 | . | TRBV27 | TGTGCCAGCAGTTCGCTAGCGGGAGATGTGGAGGAGACCCAGTACTTC | CASSSLAGDVEETQYF
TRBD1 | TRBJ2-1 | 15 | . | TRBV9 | TGTGCCAGCAGCCTAGGTGGGACAGGGGACAATGAGCAGTTCTTC | CASSLGGTGDNEQFF
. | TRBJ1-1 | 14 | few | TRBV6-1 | TGTGCCAGCACCGACGGACGGGAGAACACTGAAGCTTTCTTT | CASTDGRENTEAFF
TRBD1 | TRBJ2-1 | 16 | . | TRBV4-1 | TGCGCCAGCAGCCCGGTAGGGTACAGGGGGCGGGATGAGCAGTTCTTC | CASSPVGYRGRDEQFF
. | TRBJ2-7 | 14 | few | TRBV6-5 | TGTGCCAGCAGTCCGGGACAAGGGTCCTACGAGCAGTACTTC | CASSPGQGSYEQYF
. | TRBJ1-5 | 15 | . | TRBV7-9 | TGTGCCAGCAGCTTAGTAGGGGACGGGAATCAGCCCCAGCATTTT | CASSLVGDGNQPQHF
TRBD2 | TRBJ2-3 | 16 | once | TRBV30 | TGTGCCGGCGGGGCGGGGGTATATGGAGGCACAGATACGCAGTATTTT | CAGGAGVYGGTDTQYF
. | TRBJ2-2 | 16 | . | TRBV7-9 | TGTGCCAGCAGCTCCCCCGACAGCATTGACACCGGGGAGCTGTTTTTT | CASSSPDSIDTGELFF
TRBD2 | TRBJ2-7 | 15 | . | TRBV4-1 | TGCGCCAGCAGCCAGTCCCAGCGGGGAACCTACGAGCAGTACTTC | CASSQSQRGTYEQYF
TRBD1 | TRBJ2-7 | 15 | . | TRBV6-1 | TGTGCCAGCAGTGAAGGCAGGGGGTTTAGCCACGAGCAGTACTTC | CASSEGRGFSHEQYF
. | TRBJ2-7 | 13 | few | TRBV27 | TGTGCCAGCAGCCCAACCGCCAGCTACGAGCAGTACTTC | CASSPTASYEQYF
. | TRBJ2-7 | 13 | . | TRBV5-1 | TGCGCCAGCAGCTCCGGGCCAAACTACGAGCAGTACTTC | CASSSGPNYEQYF
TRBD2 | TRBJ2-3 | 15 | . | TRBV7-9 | TGTGCCAGCAGCTTACCTAGCGGGAGCGCAGATACGCAGTATTTT | CASSLPSGSADTQYF
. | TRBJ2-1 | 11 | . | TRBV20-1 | TGCAGTGCTAGAGATGACTATGAGCAGTTCTTC | CSARDDYEQFF
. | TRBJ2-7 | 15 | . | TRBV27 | TGTGCCAGCAGTTTGGTCGGGACTTCATCCTACGAGCAGTACTTC | CASSLVGTSSYEQYF
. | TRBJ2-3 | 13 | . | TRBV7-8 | TGTGCCAGCAGTCTCGCCTCGGCAGGTTGGCAGTATTTT | CASSLASAGWQYF
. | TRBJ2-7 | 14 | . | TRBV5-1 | TGCGCCAGCAGCTCCCTTAGCGGCTCCTACGAGCAGTACTTC | CASSSLSGSYEQYF
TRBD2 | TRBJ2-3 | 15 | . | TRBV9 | TGTGCCAGCAGCGTAGAAGGGACTAGCATAGATACGCAGTATTTT | CASSVEGTSIDTQYF
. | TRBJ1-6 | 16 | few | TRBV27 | TGTGCCAGCAGTAGTCCAGGACGCTCCTATAATTCACCCCTCCACTTT | CASSSPGRSYNSPLHF
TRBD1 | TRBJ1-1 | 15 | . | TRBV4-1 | TGCGCCAGCAGCCATCTTAGGACAGGGGGCACTGAAGCTTTCTTT | CASSHLRTGGTEAFF
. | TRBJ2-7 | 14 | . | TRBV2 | TGTGCCAGCAGTGGGGAGGGGGGAACCTACGAGCAGTACTTC | CASSGEGGTYEQYF
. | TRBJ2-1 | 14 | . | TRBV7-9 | TGTGCCAGCAGCCGCCTACTAGCCCAGACTGAGCAGTTCTTC | CASSRLLAQTEQFF
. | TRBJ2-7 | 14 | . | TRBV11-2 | TGTGCCAGCAGCCCCGGGAGCTCCGGGCTCGAGCAGTACTTC | CASSPGSSGLEQYF
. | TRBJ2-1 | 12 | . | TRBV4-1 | TGCGCCAGCAGCTTTACCCCGGGACAGCAGTTCTTC | CASSFTPGQQFF
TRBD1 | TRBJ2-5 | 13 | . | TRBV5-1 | TGCGCCAGCAGAGGACAGGGGGAAGAGACCCAGTACTTC | CASRGQGEETQYF
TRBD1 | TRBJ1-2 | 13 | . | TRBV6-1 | TGTGCTAATAGACAGGGGGGCAACTATGGCTACACCTTC | CANRQGGNYGYTF
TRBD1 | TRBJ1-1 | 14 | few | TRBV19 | TGTGCCAGTAGTACTATACCCGGGACAGGGGTGGCTTTCTTT | CASSTIPGTGVAFF
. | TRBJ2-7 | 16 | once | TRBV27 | TGTGCCAGCAGTACCCTCAGGAGCTGGGACACCTACGAGCAGTACTTC | CASSTLRSWDTYEQYF
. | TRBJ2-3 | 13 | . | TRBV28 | TGTGCCAGCAGTTCCCGTGCAGGGGATACGCAGTATTTT | CASSSRAGDTQYF
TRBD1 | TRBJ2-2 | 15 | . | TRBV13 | TGTGCCAGCAGCGACGGACAGGAGAACACCGGGGAGCTGTTTTTT | CASSDGQENTGELFF
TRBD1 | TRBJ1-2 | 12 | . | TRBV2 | TGTGCCACTACCGGGACAGGGGTCGGCTACACCTTC | CATTGTGVGYTF
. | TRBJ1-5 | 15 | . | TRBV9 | TGTGCCAGCAGCGCCGTGGGGCACCTCAATCAGCCCCAGCATTTT | CASSAVGHLNQPQHF
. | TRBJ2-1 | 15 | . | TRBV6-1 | TGTGCCAGCAGTACCTTATCCGGGTCCTACAATGAGCAGTTCTTC | CASSTLSGSYNEQFF
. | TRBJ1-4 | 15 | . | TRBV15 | TGTGCCACCAGCAGTCACAGGGAAGGTAATGAAAAACTGTTTTTT | CATSSHREGNEKLFF
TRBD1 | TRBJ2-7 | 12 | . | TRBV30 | TGTGCCGTGGAACAGGGGAAGTACGAGCAGTACTTC | CAVEQGKYEQYF
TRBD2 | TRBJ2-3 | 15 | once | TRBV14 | TGTGCCAGCAGCCAACTAGCGGGGGGTCAAGATACGCAGTATTTT | CASSQLAGGQDTQYF